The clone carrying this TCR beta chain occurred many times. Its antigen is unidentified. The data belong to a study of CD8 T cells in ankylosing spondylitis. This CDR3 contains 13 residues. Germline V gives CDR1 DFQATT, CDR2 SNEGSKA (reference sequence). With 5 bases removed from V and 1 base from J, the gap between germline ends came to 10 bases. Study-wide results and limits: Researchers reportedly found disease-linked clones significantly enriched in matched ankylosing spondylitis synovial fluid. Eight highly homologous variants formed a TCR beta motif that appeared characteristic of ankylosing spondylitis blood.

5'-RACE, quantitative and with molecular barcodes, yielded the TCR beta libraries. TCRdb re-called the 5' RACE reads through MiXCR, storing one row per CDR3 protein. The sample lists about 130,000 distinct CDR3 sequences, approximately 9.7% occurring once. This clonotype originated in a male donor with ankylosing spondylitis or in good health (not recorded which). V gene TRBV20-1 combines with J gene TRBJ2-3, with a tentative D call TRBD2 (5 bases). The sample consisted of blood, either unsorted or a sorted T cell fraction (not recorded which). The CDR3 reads CSARGAGTDTQYF. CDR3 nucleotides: TGCAGTGCTCGCGGAGCGGGCACAGATACGCAGTATTTT.